Here is one TCR beta chain with its context. Its antigen is unknown. There are no base qualities to consult, and no much larger clone falls within one base. This record belongs to a study of technical replicates of blood from a few donors (dated by TCRdb to about 2017). The method behind the library was the immunoSEQ multiplex PCR assay. TCRdb carries this immuneACCESS record with in-frame sequences only. Its versions omit some clonotypes, under half of them owing to an unresolved V gene in the studies checked, with the rest unexplained. Present in this sample are roughly 52,000 clones, over 90% of which were seen just once. Of the sample, approximately 3.4% falls within the top ten clones. Sequencing was done on a sample of PBMCs. The sequence came from a human donor in good health. Some clones in this sample may be carry-over from other donors' samples.

The CDR3 corresponds to CAWSVLRRANTGELFF. The bases are TGTGCCTGGAGTGTACTCCGTCGGGCGAACACCGGGGAGCTGTTTTTT. The chain joins TRBV30 to TRBJ2-2, with the D gene uncertain. Via the germline V gene (reference sequence), CDR1 is GTSNPN and CDR2 SVGIG. V loses 0 bases of germline sequence and J loses 0 bases, and the interval between the two ends is 11 bases. The CDR3 starts with the cysteine, ends with the phenylalanine, and has 16 residues. CDR3 DNA only is kept here, 48 bases in frame from base 1.